Following are 29 T cell receptor beta chains from one sample sequenced in a study of cytomegalovirus exposure and HLA in healthy donors. TCRdb's table, derived via immunoSEQ multiplex PCR, lists solely in-frame clones and lacks some. Here the sample spans 150,000 to 250,000 clones, around 80% being singletons. The sequenced material came from PBMCs. These receptors were taken from a woman aged 25 to 39 in good health and CMV-seropositive.

As concerns this clone: This specimen includes other DNA sequences encoding the same CDR3. CDR3 DNA sequence: TGTGCCAGCGGGACAGGGGGCACAGATACGCAGTATTTT. It translates to CASGTGGTDTQYF. This rearrangement joins TRBV27 to TRBJ2-3; TRBD1 matches at 10 bases. The CDR3 has 13 amino acids. Germline CDR1 and CDR2: MNHEY and SMNVEV (reference sequence). V lost 8 bases to trimming and J lost 1 base; unmatched junction nucleotides: 0.

The rearrangement links TRBV4-1 to TRBJ2-7; TRBD1 agrees at 8 bases. The CDR3 runs to 15 residues. J was trimmed by 6 bases and V by 1 base; bases with no gene match: 8. Germline lookup yields CDR1 MGHRA and CDR2 YSYEKL. The DNA for the CDR3 is TGCGCCAGCAGCCAAGTTTGGGGACAGGCGGGCGAGCAGTACTTC. Translated, it gives CASSQVWGQAGEQYF.

The chain is built from TRBV27 and TRBJ2-2, with D perhaps matching TRBD2 (5 bases). Trimming stripped 9 bases from V and 1 base from J, with 12 bases between. This CDR3 is 14 amino acids long. Germline CDR1 MNHEY, CDR2 SMNVEV (reference sequence). CDR3 sequence: CASRGLMNTGELFF. The CDR3 bases are TGTGCCAGTAGAGGACTTATGAACACCGGGGAGCTGTTTTTT.

The V gene is TRBV29-1, the J gene TRBJ2-1; 7 bases align to TRBD1. Germline V CDR1 and CDR2: SQVTM, ANQGSEA. The CDR3 runs to 15 residues. Trimming took 3 bases from V and 6 from J; bases not matched to a gene: 11. In DNA, the CDR3 is TGCAGCGTTGATGGGTCGGGACAGATTAGCAATGAGCAGTTCTTC. It yields the protein CSVDGSGQISNEQFF.

The J gene is TRBJ2-7, the V gene TRBV19, with 9 bases fitting TRBD1. The length of the CDR3 is 16 residues. The germline CDR1 and CDR2 sequences are LNHDA and SQIVND (reference sequence). V was pared by 5 bases and J by 1 base, with 9 bases of the junction left unmatched. DNA for the CDR3: TGTGCCAGTAGTCAGAATGCCGGGACAGGGTCCTACGAGCAGTACTTC. As protein: CASSQNAGTGSYEQYF.

The genes are TRBV7-9 and TRBJ2-7, with D maybe TRBD1 (6 bases). In germline, CDR1 is SEHNR, CDR2 FQNEAQ (reference sequence). The CDR3 covers 13 residues. The V and J ends lost 7 bases and 7 bases respectively, with 17 bases between them. This chain's CDR3 is CASTAQGLGEQYF. CDR3 sequence (DNA): TGTGCCAGCACCGCTCAGGGGTTGGGGGAGCAGTACTTC.

The chain couples TRBV7-2 to TRBJ2-7, with TRBD2 matching 10 bases. The CDR3 covers 16 residues. J gave up 3 bases and V 2 bases, and 7 bases lay outside the gene matches. Germline V lookup: CDR1 SGHTA, CDR2 FQGNSA. The CDR3 spells CASSLIASGRVYEQYF. DNA for the CDR3: TGTGCCAGCAGCTTAATCGCTAGCGGGAGAGTCTACGAGCAGTACTTC.

The rearrangement joins TRBV13 to TRBJ2-1; 8 nucleotides align to TRBD2. V trimming: 5 bases; J trimming: 4 bases; junction bases outside the gene matches: 7. CDR1 and CDR2 from the germline V gene are PRHDT and FYEKMQ (reference sequence). The CDR3 is 15 residues long. This CDR3 is CASSPRLAMYNEQFF. The CDR3 DNA reads as TGTGCCAGCAGCCCCAGACTAGCGATGTACAATGAGCAGTTCTTC.

V and J are TRBV28 and TRBJ2-3; TRBD1 is a possible D gene (5 bases). The CDR3 is 12 residues long. Deletions cut 4 bases from V and 4 bases from J, with 6 bases between. Germline CDR1 and CDR2: MDHEN and SYDVKM. CDR3: CASSSTADTQYF. DNA of the CDR3: TGTGCCAGCAGTTCGACAGCAGATACGCAGTATTTT.

This clone was recorded only once. V usage is TRBV11-2 and J usage is TRBJ2-2, with D uncertain. The CDR3 is 12 amino acids. The germline gives CDR1 SGHAT, CDR2 FQNNGV. V was shortened by 5 bases and J by 1 base, with 2 bases between the two germline ends. The CDR3 nucleotides are TGTGCCAGCAGCCAGAACACCGGGGAGCTGTTTTTT. It codes for CASSQNTGELFF.

This chain uses TRBV5-5 with TRBJ1-1; perhaps TRBD1 as D (6 bases). This CDR3 is built from 14 residues. Germline V gene lookup returns CDR1 SGHKS and CDR2 YYEKEE (reference sequence). Trimming took 3 bases from V and 1 from J, leaving 10 bases between them. CDR3 sequence (DNA): TGTGCCAGCAGCTACACAGGGTCGAACACTGAAGCTTTCTTT. Its protein is CASSYTGSNTEAFF.

This clone was seen a single time. This chain joins TRBV6-5 and TRBJ1-4; D not resolved. Trimming removed 4 bases at V and 4 bases at J, with 13 bases between. Germline lookup yields CDR1 MNHEY and CDR2 SVGAGI. The CDR3 runs to 15 residues. The CDR3 loop is CASSSLLTRNEKLFF. The CDR3, as DNA: TGTGCCAGCAGTTCTCTCTTGACACGTAATGAAAAACTGTTTTTT.

The chain uses TRBV6-1 and TRBJ2-5; 7 bases match TRBD1. The CDR3 contains 13 residues. V lost 11 bases to trimming and J lost 1 base; unmatched junction nucleotides: 7. Germline CDR1 reads MNHNS; CDR2 reads SASEGT. CDR3 nucleotides: TGTGCCGTCTCCCGGGACAGCCAAGAGACCCAGTACTTC. Translated, it gives CAVSRDSQETQYF.

This clone was seen a single time. Distinct nucleotide sequences in the sample also encode this CDR3. The CDR3 loop is CASSLGGGQETQYF. DNA for the CDR3: TGTGCCAGCAGCTTGGGGGGAGGGCAAGAGACCCAGTACTTC. This chain connects TRBV5-6 to TRBJ2-5; 7 nucleotides agree with TRBD2. The germline V gene encodes CDR1 SGHDT and CDR2 YYEEEE. V dropped 0 bases and J dropped 2; count of bases not matched to a gene: 1. CDR3 length: 14 amino acids.

The rearrangement uses TRBV27 and TRBJ2-3, with D possibly being TRBD2 (5 bases). The V gene's germline CDR1 is MNHEY and CDR2 SMNVEV (reference sequence). Deletions cut 7 bases from V and 6 bases from J, with 17 bases between. The CDR3 is 14 residues long. CDR3 coding DNA: TGTGCCAGCAATTCGGCTACTAGTCCCGATACGCAGTATTTT. It is translated as CASNSATSPDTQYF.

CDR3 in amino acids: CASSLDGGHEQFF. In nucleotides, the CDR3 is TGTGCCAGCAGCTTAGATGGGGGCCATGAGCAGTTCTTC. This sequence joins TRBV7-9 and TRBJ2-1; weak D call: TRBD1 (6 bases). Germline V gives CDR1 SEHNR, CDR2 FQNEAQ (reference sequence). The CDR3 is 13 amino acids. V was clipped by 1 base and J by 8 bases, with 9 bases between them.

The chain has TRBV6-5 and TRBJ1-1; D remains ambiguous. V dropped 0 bases and J dropped 0 bases, with 8 bases sitting between them. The CDR3 totals 15 residues. Germline-derived CDR1 and CDR2 are MNHEY and SVGAGI. Here the CDR3 reads CASSYSSRLNTEAFF. The CDR3 region has the DNA TGTGCCAGCAGTTACTCGAGCAGGCTGAACACTGAAGCTTTCTTT.

The chain joins TRBV2 to TRBJ2-3, with D possibly TRBD1 on 6 matching bases. The germline gives CDR1 SNHLY, CDR2 FYNNEI. The CDR3 has 14 amino acids. V was cut by 6 bases and J by 0 bases, with 10 bases left in between. CDR3 sequence (DNA): TGTGCCAGCAGGGTTGGACAGAGCACAGATACGCAGTATTTT. Translated: CASRVGQSTDTQYF.

The gene calls are TRBV29-1 and TRBJ1-1; D might be TRBD1 (5 bases). This CDR3 region has 14 residues. Trimming pared 6 bases from V and 7 bases from J, leaving 21 bases between. Germline CDR1 is SQVTM and CDR2 is ANQGSEA. In DNA form, the CDR3 reads TGCAGCGTATTTGGGTGGGCAGGGATTAGTGAAGCTTTCTTT. Translated, it gives CSVFGWAGISEAFF. The full variable domain, its missing parts supplied by reference TRBV29-1 and TRBJ1-1, is SAVISQKPSRDICQRGTSLTIQCQVDSQVTMMFWYRQQPGQSLTLIATANQGSEATYESGFVIDKFPISRPNLTFSTLTVSNMSPEDSSIYLCSVFGWAGISEAFFGQGTRLTVV.

The rearrangement links TRBV19 to TRBJ2-2; tentative D call: TRBD2 (6 bases). The CDR3 covers 13 residues. Trimming pared 5 bases from V and 7 bases from J, leaving 11 bases between. CDR1 and CDR2 from the germline V gene are LNHDA and SQIVND (reference sequence). The CDR3 sequence is CASSEQGLGELFF. CDR3 bases: TGTGCCAGTAGTGAGCAGGGACTCGGGGAGCTGTTTTTT.

The CDR3 sequence is CASSLGRGDTYEQYF. As DNA, the CDR3 is TGTGCCAGCAGCTTAGGCAGGGGGGACACCTACGAGCAGTACTTC. The rearrangement joins TRBV11-2 to TRBJ2-7; tentatively, D is TRBD1 (7 bases). V shed 1 base and J shed 2 bases, with 12 bases lying between them. In germline, CDR1 is SGHAT, CDR2 FQNNGV. The CDR3 length is 15 residues. Together with reference TRBV11-2 and TRBJ2-7, the CDR3 gives the full variable domain: EAGVAQSPRYKIIEKRQSVAFWCNPISGHATLYWYQQILGQGPKLLIQFQNNGVVDDSQLPKDRFSAERLKGVDSTLKIQPAKLEDSAVYLCASSLGRGDTYEQYFGPGTRLTVT.

J is TRBJ2-5 and V is TRBV11-2; TRBD1 aligns across 7 bases. The V gene's germline CDR1 is SGHAT and CDR2 FQNNGV. After removal of 6 bases from V and 3 bases from J, the junction contained 10 bases not matched to a gene. The CDR3 has 15 amino acids. The DNA for the CDR3 is TGTGCCAGCAGTTCGCCTCCGGGACAGAAAGAGACCCAGTACTTC. This codes for CASSSPPGQKETQYF.

This sequence joins TRBV30 and TRBJ2-2; D is possibly TRBD1 (6 bases). The length of the CDR3 is 15 residues. V was clipped by 3 bases and J by 0 bases, with 11 bases between them. CDR1 and CDR2 from the germline V gene are GTSNPN and SVGIG (reference sequence). CDR3 protein: CAWRRSGANTGELFF. The CDR3, as DNA: TGTGCCTGGAGGCGCTCAGGGGCGAACACCGGGGAGCTGTTTTTT. Filled out from reference TRBV30 and TRBJ2-2, the complete variable domain reads SQTIHQWPATLVQPVGSPLSLECTVEGTSNPNLYWYRQAAGRGLQLLFYSVGIGQISSEVPQNLSASRPQDRQFILSSKKLLLSDSGFYLCAWRRSGANTGELFFGEGSRLTVL.

The V and J genes are TRBV29-1 and TRBJ2-5; TRBD1 might be the D (5 bases). Trimming removed 7 bases from V and 2 bases from J, with 11 bases in between. The CDR3 loop spans 12 amino acids. The germline CDR1 and CDR2 sequences are SQVTM and ANQGSEA. CDR3: CSGGAAQETQYF. CDR3 DNA: TGCAGCGGTGGGGCAGCACAAGAGACCCAGTACTTC.

This chain uses TRBV6-5 with TRBJ1-1; D is undetermined. Looked up from germline, CDR1 is MNHEY and CDR2 is SVGAGI. The V and J ends lost 2 bases and 7 bases respectively, with 8 bases between them. The CDR3 contains 12 residues. The CDR3 spells CASSYEGGEAFF. As DNA, the CDR3 is TGTGCCAGCAGTTACGAGGGCGGTGAAGCTTTCTTT.

This clone was detected a few times. This rearrangement joins TRBV4-1 to TRBJ2-7, with 7 bases that match TRBD1. J was trimmed by 2 bases and V by 2 bases; bases with no gene match: 6. Germline CDR1 and CDR2: MGHRA and YSYEKL. The CDR3 runs 15 residues. CDR3 sequence (DNA): TGCGCCAGCAGCCAACTAGCAGGGGGAGCCTACGAGCAGTACTTC. Translating it yields CASSQLAGGAYEQYF.

This clone occurred a few times. The rearrangement links TRBV30 to TRBJ1-2; D is unclear. Per the germline V gene, CDR1 is GTSNPN and CDR2 is SVGIG (reference sequence). The V end was cut by 0 bases, the J end by 8 bases, with 13 bases between. The CDR3 covers 13 residues. The CDR3 reads CAWSVQRDQGYTF. CDR3 DNA: TGTGCCTGGAGTGTACAACGGGATCAAGGCTACACCTTC.

V usage is TRBV15 and J usage is TRBJ2-7; the match to TRBD2 covers 12 bases. The CDR3 sequence is 16 residues long. After removal of 1 base from V and 3 bases from J, the junction contained 4 bases not matched to a gene. Germline-derived CDR1 and CDR2 are LNHNV and YYDKDF (reference sequence). The CDR3 reads CATSRAGLAGHYEQYF. The CDR3, as DNA: TGTGCCACCAGCAGAGCAGGACTAGCGGGGCACTACGAGCAGTACTTC.

This clone was observed once. The chain employs TRBV5-1 and TRBJ1-1; D is undetermined. CDR3 length: 12 residues. The germline gives CDR1 SGHRS, CDR2 YFSETQ. Trimming removed 1 base at V and 6 bases at J, with 7 bases between. CDR3 amino acids: CASSLSGSEAFF. Here the CDR3 DNA reads TGCGCCAGCAGCTTGTCGGGATCTGAAGCTTTCTTT.